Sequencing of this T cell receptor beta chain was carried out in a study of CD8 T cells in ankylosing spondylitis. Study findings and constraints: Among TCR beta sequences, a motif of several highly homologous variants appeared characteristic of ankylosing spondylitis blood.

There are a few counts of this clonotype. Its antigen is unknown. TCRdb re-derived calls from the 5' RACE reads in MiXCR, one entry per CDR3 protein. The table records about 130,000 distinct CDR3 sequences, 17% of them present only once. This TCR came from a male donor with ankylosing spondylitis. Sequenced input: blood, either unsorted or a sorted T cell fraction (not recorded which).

The CDR3 spells CASTDSGPGYGYTF. The CDR3 DNA sequence: TGTGCCAGCACGGACTCCGGGCCCGGCTATGGCTACACCTTC. J is TRBJ1-2 and V is TRBV6-1, with D uncertain. V was pared by 7 bases and J by 4 bases, with 16 bases between. The CDR3 spans 14 residues. CDR1 MNHNS and CDR2 SASEGT come from the germline V gene.